The 20 T cell receptor beta chains listed next were all sequenced from one sample in a study of T cell responses to AZD1222 COVID-19 vaccine. TCRdb's table, derived via immunoSEQ multiplex PCR, lists solely in-frame clones and lacks some. The sample contains approximately 150,000 clones, over 85% of which appear only once. Sequenced material: peripheral blood, taken on day 0 of AZD1222 vaccination. The receptors were sampled from an adult in good health.

The CDR3 nucleotides read TGTGCCAGCAGTTTCCAATCCTCAGGACTGACCAAAAACATTCAGTACTTC. Translation: CASSFQSSGLTKNIQYF. The chain combines TRBV27 with TRBJ2-4; D may be TRBD2 (5 bases). The CDR3 is 17 residues long. Germline values: CDR1 MNHEY, CDR2 SMNVEV (reference sequence). The ends were cut back, 3 bases at V and 2 bases at J, with 17 bases in the middle.

This clone was seen just once. The gene calls are TRBV6-6 and TRBJ1-1; TRBD1 might be the D (6 bases). Germline loops: CDR1 MNHNY, CDR2 SVGAGI (reference sequence). Deletions cut 6 bases from V and 1 base from J, with 9 bases between. The CDR3 has 13 residues. In DNA form, the CDR3 reads TGTGCCAGCAGATTACAGGGGAACACTGAAGCTTTCTTT. It encodes CASRLQGNTEAFF.

With respect to this clone: This same CDR3 is encoded by further DNA sequences in the sample. The rearrangement uses TRBV7-2 and TRBJ1-5; tentative D call: TRBD1 (6 bases). Trimming stripped 4 bases from V and 2 bases from J, with 6 bases between. This CDR3 has 13 residues. CDR1 is SGHTA, CDR2 FQGNSA, per germline. CDR3 sequence reads: CASSYRGNQPQHF. CDR3 coding DNA: TGTGCCAGCAGCTACAGGGGCAATCAGCCCCAGCATTTT.

This clone was seen once. J is TRBJ2-7 and V is TRBV5-1; D remains ambiguous. CDR1 SGHRS and CDR2 YFSETQ come from the germline V gene. This CDR3 spans 14 amino acids. Deletions cut 0 bases from V and 9 bases from J, with 16 bases between. CDR3 region: CASSLDGPLTLQYF. The DNA of the CDR3 is TGCGCCAGCAGCTTGGATGGGCCTCTTACGTTGCAGTACTTC. The full variable domain, its missing parts supplied by reference TRBV5-1 and TRBJ2-7, is KAGVTQTPRYLIKTRGQQVTLSCSPISGHRSVSWYQQTPGQGLQFLFEYFSETQRNKGNFPGRFSGRQFSNSRSEMNVSTLELGDSALYLCASSLDGPLTLQYFGPGTRLTVT.

This rearrangement joins TRBV9 to TRBJ1-6, with a weak D call TRBD1 (5 bases). Per the germline V gene, CDR1 is SGDLS and CDR2 is YYNGEE. This CDR3 comprises 17 residues. The germline V and J ends were trimmed by 0 bases and 7 bases, with 17 bases remaining between them. The CDR3, as DNA: TGTGCCAGCAGCGTAGGTCCAGGGCCTCTAGAAAATTCACCCCTCCACTTT. Translated, it gives CASSVGPGPLENSPLHF.

The chain combines TRBV7-3 with TRBJ1-2; a possible D gene is TRBD1 (5 bases). Germline CDR1 and CDR2: SGHTA and FQGTGA. Trimming stripped 5 bases from V and 8 bases from J, with 15 bases between. The CDR3 has 13 residues. CDR3 region: CASSRTGLGGYTF. In DNA, the CDR3 is TGTGCCAGCAGCCGAACGGGGCTAGGGGGCTACACCTTC.

The chain couples TRBV5-1 to TRBJ2-1; 9 bases are a match to TRBD2. Per germline, CDR1 SGHRS and CDR2 YFSETQ. CDR3 length: 16 residues. V was clipped by 0 bases and J by 1 base; unmatched bases: 2. CDR3 coding DNA: TGCGCCAGCAGCTTGGGTGCGGGAGGGTCCTACAATGAGCAGTTCTTC. Protein product: CASSLGAGGSYNEQFF.

The chain joins TRBV7-3 to TRBJ2-2; D not certain. The V and J ends lost 5 bases and 3 bases respectively, with 10 bases between them. Germline V CDR1 and CDR2: SGHTA, FQGTGA. The CDR3 consists of 14 residues. CDR3 DNA: TGTGCCAGCAGCACGGATAGGGACACCGGGGAGCTGTTTTTT. The encoded protein is CASSTDRDTGELFF.

The chain employs TRBV19 and TRBJ2-2; 8 positions agree with TRBD1. Germline V gives CDR1 LNHDA, CDR2 SQIVND (reference sequence). Trimming removed 5 bases from V and 8 bases from J; junction bases left unmatched: 7. CDR3 length: 14 residues. CDR3 residues: CASSPGTGGGELFF. Written as DNA, the CDR3 is TGTGCCAGTAGTCCTGGGACAGGCGGGGGGGAGCTGTTTTTT.

J is TRBJ1-5 and V is TRBV6-5, with no clear D. Germline V gene data show CDR1 as MNHEY and CDR2 as SVGAGI. V gave up 7 bases and J gave up 2 bases, with 12 bases separating them. The CDR3 is 14 residues long. The CDR3 reads CASTAWRGNQPQHF. The CDR3 DNA follows: TGTGCCAGCACAGCGTGGAGGGGCAATCAGCCCCAGCATTTT.

This rearrangement joins TRBV18 to TRBJ1-2; possible D gene TRBD1, 5 bases. Germline-derived CDR1 and CDR2 are KGHSH and LQKENI. This CDR3 is built from 14 residues. The V gene lost 3 bases and the J gene lost 3 bases, with 11 bases spanning the gap. The CDR3 region is CASSPAGTDYGYTF. In DNA form, the CDR3 reads TGTGCCAGCTCACCGGCCGGGACGGACTATGGCTACACCTTC.

The CDR3 DNA is TGTGCCAGTAGTGGCACCGGGGGGTACCAGCCCCAGCATTTT. It specifies CASSGTGGYQPQHF. The V gene is TRBV19, the J gene TRBJ1-5; D possibly corresponds to TRBD1 (5 bases). Trimming removed 5 bases from V and 7 bases from J, with 15 bases in between. Per germline, CDR1 LNHDA and CDR2 SQIVND (reference sequence). The CDR3 has 14 residues.

The chain is built from TRBV6-1 and TRBJ1-2; no definite D call. Germline V gives CDR1 MNHNS, CDR2 SASEGT. The CDR3 spans 14 residues. The germline V and J ends were trimmed by 2 bases and 4 bases, with 11 bases remaining between them. The CDR3 reads CASSEPGAPYGYTF. The CDR3 region has the DNA TGTGCCAGCAGTGAACCGGGAGCTCCCTATGGCTACACCTTC.

The chain joins TRBV7-9 to TRBJ1-6; D is undetermined. V was pared by 7 bases and J by 9 bases, with 16 bases between. CDR3 length: 14 amino acids. From germline, CDR1 is SEHNR and CDR2 FQNEAQ (reference sequence). The DNA of the CDR3 is TGTGCCAGCACCCCCGAGCTCCTTGGTTCACCCCTCCACTTT. Translation gives CASTPELLGSPLHF.

V usage is TRBV11-2 and J usage is TRBJ1-5; D might be TRBD1 (6 bases). The length of the CDR3 is 14 residues. Germline V gene lookup returns CDR1 SGHAT and CDR2 FQNNGV. Between the trimmed V and J ends, which lost 3 bases and 6 bases, there was a span of 12 bases. The CDR3 DNA is TGTGCCAGCAGCTTCGCAGGGGTGGCTCAGCCCCAGCATTTT. It codes for CASSFAGVAQPQHF.

V usage is TRBV30 and J usage is TRBJ1-6; D might be TRBD1 (6 bases). This CDR3 is 14 amino acids long. V was shortened by 0 bases and J by 7 bases, with 10 bases between the two germline ends. Per germline, CDR1 GTSNPN and CDR2 SVGIG (reference sequence). CDR3 loop: CAWSVWTENSPLHF. As DNA, the CDR3 is TGTGCCTGGAGTGTCTGGACAGAGAATTCACCCCTCCACTTT.

This chain joins TRBV30 and TRBJ2-1; perhaps TRBD2 as D (5 bases). Germline values: CDR1 GTSNPN, CDR2 SVGIG (reference sequence). This CDR3 has 15 amino acids. V shed 2 bases and J shed 3 bases, with 14 bases lying between them. CDR3 amino acids: CAWSIGELIYNEQFF. The DNA of the CDR3 is TGTGCCTGGAGTATCGGGGAGTTGATCTACAATGAGCAGTTCTTC.

V and J are TRBV2 and TRBJ1-1, with D possibly matching TRBD1 (5 bases). Germline V gene sequence: CDR1 SNHLY, CDR2 FYNNEI. The CDR3 is 13 residues long. V gave up 6 bases and J gave up 4 bases, with 12 bases separating them. CDR3 nucleotide sequence: TGTGCCAGCAGCACGCAGGGAGCCACTGAAGCTTTCTTT. Its translation: CASSTQGATEAFF.

The chain employs TRBV5-1 and TRBJ2-7; 12 bases match TRBD2. This CDR3 has 14 amino acids. CDR1 and CDR2 (germline): SGHRS, YFSETQ. With V trimmed by 4 bases and J by 5 bases, 4 bases remained unmatched. CDR3 sequence: CASSRLAGADEQYF. DNA of the CDR3: TGCGCCAGCAGCAGACTAGCGGGAGCGGACGAGCAGTACTTC.

This clone was picked up a small number of times. This chain links TRBV7-8 with TRBJ1-4; D unclear. The CDR3 contains 15 residues. Germline assignment: CDR1 SGHVS and CDR2 FQNEAQ. V gave up 5 bases and J gave up 3 bases, with 13 bases separating them. In DNA form, the CDR3 reads TGTGCCAGCAGCCCAAGGCGGAGACCTAATGAAAAACTGTTTTTT. Its translation: CASSPRRRPNEKLFF.